The clone carrying this TCR beta chain was detected ten times or more. Its antigen is undetermined. Per germline, CDR1 SEHNR and CDR2 FQNEAQ (reference sequence). CDR3 length: 15 amino acids. The V and J ends lost 5 bases and 1 base, in that order; junction bases with no gene match: 4. One entry per CDR3 protein, called by TCRdb with MiXCR from the 5' RACE reads. The sample lists 450,000 or so distinct CDR3 sequences; 14% were seen once. These data are taken from a study of identical twins. Broader study findings: Beta out-of-frame sequences showed weaker excess sharing between twins.

Healthy Caucasians alone served as donors. The data also belong to a second study, concerning yellow fever vaccine responses in identical twins. That paper states: After vaccination, twins' T cell response reportedly seemed partly convergent, partly personalized.

This chain joins TRBV7-9 and TRBJ1-5, with TRBD1 matching over 8 bases. This clonotype originated in a woman aged 18-29 years in good health. Material for sequencing was CD4+ T cells sorted from blood. Here the CDR3 DNA reads TGTGCCAGCAGCCCAGGACAGGGAAGCAATCAGCCCCAGCATTTT. Translation gives CASSPGQGSNQPQHF.